This T cell receptor beta chain was observed in a study of blood T cell repertoires in COVID-19. Background on the study: Acute and convalescent COVID-19 specimens originated in the United States, Italy and Spain. Sources were T cells, B-cell-depleted T cells, or PBMCs; the material itself was cDNA or gDNA.

Per germline, CDR1 WNHNN and CDR2 SYGVQD (reference sequence). Germline trimming cut 5 bases from V and 7 bases from J; bases unmatched to any gene: 5. The CDR3 covers 14 residues. Per the original methods: Using reference gene primer amplification, nucleated cell counts were estimated. Data came from immunoSEQ multiplex PCR; TCRdb stores just in-frame clones and leaves some out. From that table come the V and J calls and clone size; the DNA was used to work out D and trimming. This sample yields about 55,000 clones, of which around nine tenths are seen a single time; about 9.3% belongs to the top ten.

Material for sequencing was peripheral blood. This sequence joins TRBV10-1 and TRBJ1-2; 12 nucleotides match TRBD1. The sequence was collected from a man aged 55 to 70 with active COVID-19. CDR3 nucleotides: TGCGCCAGCAGTCCCGGGACAGGGGGCATTGGCTACACCTTC. It codes for CASSPGTGGIGYTF.